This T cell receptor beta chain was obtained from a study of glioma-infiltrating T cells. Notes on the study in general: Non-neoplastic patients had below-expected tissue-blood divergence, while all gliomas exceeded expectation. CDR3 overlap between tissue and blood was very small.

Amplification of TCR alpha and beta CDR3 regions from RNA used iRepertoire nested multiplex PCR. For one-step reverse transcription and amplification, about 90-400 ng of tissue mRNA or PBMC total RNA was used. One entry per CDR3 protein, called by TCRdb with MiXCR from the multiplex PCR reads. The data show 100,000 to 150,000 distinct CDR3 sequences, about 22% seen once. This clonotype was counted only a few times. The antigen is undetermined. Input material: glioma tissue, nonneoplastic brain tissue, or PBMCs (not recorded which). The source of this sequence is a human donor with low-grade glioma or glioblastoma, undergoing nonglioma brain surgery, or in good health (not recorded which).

The CDR3 sequence is CASSDDQIQTQYF. The CDR3 nucleotides read TGTGCCAGCAGTGATGACCAAATCCAGACCCAGTACTTC. The V call is TRBV6-1, the J call TRBJ2-5; D is undetermined. Germline loops: CDR1 MNHNS, CDR2 SASEGT. The V end was cut by 3 bases, the J end by 6 bases, with 11 bases between. This CDR3 contains 13 residues.